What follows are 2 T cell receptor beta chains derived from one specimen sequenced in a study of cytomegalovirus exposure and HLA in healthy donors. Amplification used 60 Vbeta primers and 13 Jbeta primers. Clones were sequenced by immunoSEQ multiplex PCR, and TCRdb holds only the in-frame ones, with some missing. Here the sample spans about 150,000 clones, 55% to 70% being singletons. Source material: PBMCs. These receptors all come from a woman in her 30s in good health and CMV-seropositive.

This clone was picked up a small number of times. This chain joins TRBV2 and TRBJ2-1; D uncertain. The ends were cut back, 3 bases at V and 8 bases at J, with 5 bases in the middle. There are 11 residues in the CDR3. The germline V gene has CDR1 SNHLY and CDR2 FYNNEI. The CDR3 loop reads CASSDNYEQFF. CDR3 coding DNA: TGTGCCAGCAGTGACAATTATGAGCAGTTCTTC.

This CDR3 reads CASSPYSNYEQYF. The CDR3 DNA follows: TGTGCCAGCAGCCCCTATAGCAACTACGAGCAGTACTTC. V and J are TRBV11-3 and TRBJ2-7; D ambiguous. The CDR3 totals 13 residues. V lost 5 bases to trimming and J lost 3 bases, with 11 bases between them. Germline CDR1 and CDR2: SGHNT and YENEEA.